Below, 11 T cell receptor beta chains from the same sample are listed, as sequenced in a study of shared clonotypes between healthy human individuals. The table came from immunoSEQ multiplex PCR; TCRdb's copy has only in-frame clones and leaves some out. Of over 2 million clones in the sample, over 85% were seen once. Sequencing used naive CD4+ T cells sorted from blood. Indicated subset: CD45RA+ positively selected. These receptor sequences come from a man aged 18 to 35 in good health.

This chain connects TRBV5-1 to TRBJ2-7; D gene uncertain. CDR3 length: 12 amino acids. The V gene's germline CDR1 is SGHRS and CDR2 YFSETQ. V lost 0 bases to trimming and J lost 12 bases, with 13 bases between them. The CDR3 loop is CASSLAAPPGYF. DNA of the CDR3: TGCGCCAGCAGCTTGGCCGCGCCCCCGGGGTACTTC.

V and J are TRBV4-1 and TRBJ1-2; D is perhaps TRBD1 (5 bases). This CDR3 has 14 residues. Germline CDR1 reads MGHRA; CDR2 reads YSYEKL. V lost 3 bases and J lost 4, with 12 bases in between. CDR3 sequence (DNA): TGCGCCAGCAGCCACCCGACAGAACCCTATGGCTACACCTTC. It yields the protein CASSHPTEPYGYTF.

As concerns this clone: In the same sample, other DNA sequences code for this CDR3. J is TRBJ2-3 and V is TRBV6-5; TRBD2 agrees at 10 bases. Losses at the gene ends were 5 bases for V and 2 bases for J; bases not matched to a gene: 4. This CDR3 has 15 residues. CDR1 MNHEY and CDR2 SVGAGI come from the germline V gene. CDR3 residues: CASSQLAGDTDTQYF. CDR3 nucleotide sequence: TGTGCCAGCAGTCAGCTAGCGGGGGACACAGATACGCAGTATTTT.

Only one count was recorded for this clone. J is TRBJ1-2 and V is TRBV2; no reliable D call. The germline V gene encodes CDR1 SNHLY and CDR2 FYNNEI. The CDR3 contains 14 residues. The V end lost 4 bases, the J end lost 0 bases, and 9 bases lay between the germline ends. Here the CDR3 reads CASSVSNTNYGYTF. DNA for the CDR3: TGTGCCAGCAGTGTCAGTAATACTAACTATGGCTACACCTTC.

With respect to this clone: Other DNA sequences in the same sample also yield this CDR3. The chain couples TRBV29-1 to TRBJ1-3; D unresolved. The CDR3 has 12 amino acids. Trimming took off 6 bases at V and 4 bases at J, with 10 bases between the two ends. Germline CDR1 and CDR2: SQVTM and ANQGSEA. The CDR3 sequence: CSVVTSGNTIYF. In DNA form, the CDR3 reads TGCAGCGTCGTAACGTCAGGAAACACCATATATTTT. The whole variable domain, filled in from reference TRBV29-1 and TRBJ1-3, reads SAVISQKPSRDICQRGTSLTIQCQVDSQVTMMFWYRQQPGQSLTLIATANQGSEATYESGFVIDKFPISRPNLTFSTLTVSNMSPEDSSIYLCSVVTSGNTIYFGEGSWLTVV.

In regard to this clone: Other DNA sequences within the sample encode an identical CDR3. The J gene is TRBJ2-3, the V gene TRBV9; no clear D gene. CDR1 and CDR2 (germline): SGDLS, YYNGEE. The CDR3 loop spans 13 amino acids. V was cut by 4 bases and J by 1 base, with 7 bases left in between. CDR3 protein: CASSLSGTDTQYF. The CDR3, as DNA: TGTGCCAGCAGCCTCTCGGGCACAGATACGCAGTATTTT.

The genes are TRBV18 and TRBJ1-2; D is possibly TRBD1 (5 bases). Between the trimmed V and J ends, which lost 4 bases and 4 bases, there was a span of 16 bases. The CDR3 sequence is 15 residues long. Per the germline V gene, CDR1 is KGHSH and CDR2 is LQKENI. DNA of the CDR3: TGTGCCAGCTCACTGCAAGGAGACAGCCCCTATGGCTACACCTTC. The encoded protein is CASSLQGDSPYGYTF.

The chain employs TRBV19 and TRBJ2-1; D unclear. The ends were cut back, 7 bases at V and 7 bases at J, with 14 bases in the middle. Germline lookup yields CDR1 LNHDA and CDR2 SQIVND (reference sequence). The CDR3 spans 13 residues. In nucleotides, the CDR3 is TGTGCCAGTAACGTTTTGGGTCGGAATGAGCAGTTCTTC. The encoded protein is CASNVLGRNEQFF.

Concerning this clone itself: The same CDR3 can be traced to other DNA sequences in this sample. The chain recombines TRBV7-6 with TRBJ1-4; D perhaps matches TRBD1 (5 bases). This CDR3 contains 12 residues. V lost 1 base and J lost 8, with 5 bases in between. Germline CDR1 SGHVS, CDR2 FNYEAQ. CDR3 in DNA: TGTGCCAGCAGCTTAGGGGGGGAAAAACTGTTTTTT. Translation: CASSLGGEKLFF.

The chain has TRBV11-2 and TRBJ2-6, with a weak D call TRBD1 (7 bases). Germline-derived CDR1 and CDR2 are SGHAT and FQNNGV. Trimming took off 5 bases at V and 0 bases at J, with 14 bases between the two ends. The CDR3 extends over 17 amino acids. The CDR3 DNA follows: TGTGCCAGCAGCCTGACAGGGAGGTCCTCTGGGGCCAACGTCCTGACTTTC. The encoded protein is CASSLTGRSSGANVLTF.

The chain recombines TRBV28 with TRBJ1-2; TRBD1 is a possible D gene (6 bases). V was trimmed by 3 bases and J by 6 bases, leaving 11 bases between them. Germline V CDR1 and CDR2: MDHEN, SYDVKM. The CDR3 has 13 residues. Here the CDR3 reads CASSFPGGDGYTF. The DNA for the CDR3 is TGTGCCAGCAGTTTTCCGGGGGGCGATGGCTACACCTTC.